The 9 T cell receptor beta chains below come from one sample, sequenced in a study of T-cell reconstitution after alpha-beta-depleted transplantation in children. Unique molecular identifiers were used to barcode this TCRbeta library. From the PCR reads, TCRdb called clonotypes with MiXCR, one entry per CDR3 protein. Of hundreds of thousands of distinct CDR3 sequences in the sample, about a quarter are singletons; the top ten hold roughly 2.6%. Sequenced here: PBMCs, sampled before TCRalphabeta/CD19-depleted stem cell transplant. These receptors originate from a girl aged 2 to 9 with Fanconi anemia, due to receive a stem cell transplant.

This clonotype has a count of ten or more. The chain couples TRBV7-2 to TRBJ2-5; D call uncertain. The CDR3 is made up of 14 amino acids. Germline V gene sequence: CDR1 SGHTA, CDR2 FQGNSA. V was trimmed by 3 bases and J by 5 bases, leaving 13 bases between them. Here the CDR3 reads CASSLERQWETQYF. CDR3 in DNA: TGTGCCAGCAGCTTGGAACGCCAATGGGAGACCCAGTACTTC.

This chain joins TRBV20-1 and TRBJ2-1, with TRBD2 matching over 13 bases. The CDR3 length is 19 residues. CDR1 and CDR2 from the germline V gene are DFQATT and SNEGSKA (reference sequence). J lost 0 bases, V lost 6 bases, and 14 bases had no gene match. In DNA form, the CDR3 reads TGCAGTGCGTTAGATGGGACTAGCGGGATTGACTTCTCCTACAATGAGCAGTTCTTC. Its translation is CSALDGTSGIDFSYNEQFF.

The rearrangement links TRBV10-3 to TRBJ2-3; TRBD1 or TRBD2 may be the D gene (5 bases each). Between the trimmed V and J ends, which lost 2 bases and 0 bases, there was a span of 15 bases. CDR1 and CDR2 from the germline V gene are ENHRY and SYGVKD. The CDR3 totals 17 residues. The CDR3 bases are TGTGCCATCAGTGAGACTGCCGGGACCCTAAGCACAGATACGCAGTATTTT. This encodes CAISETAGTLSTDTQYF.

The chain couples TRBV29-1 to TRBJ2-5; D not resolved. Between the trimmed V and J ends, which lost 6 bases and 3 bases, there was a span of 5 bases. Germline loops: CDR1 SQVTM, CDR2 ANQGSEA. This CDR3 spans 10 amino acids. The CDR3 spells CSVAEETQYF. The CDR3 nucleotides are TGCAGCGTCGCCGAAGAGACCCAGTACTTC.

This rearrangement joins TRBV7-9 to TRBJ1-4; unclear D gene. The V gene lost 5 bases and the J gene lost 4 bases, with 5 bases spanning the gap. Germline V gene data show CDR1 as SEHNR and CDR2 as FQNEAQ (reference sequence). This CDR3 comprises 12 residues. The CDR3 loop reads CASSPDNEKLFF. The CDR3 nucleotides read TGTGCCAGCAGCCCCGATAATGAAAAACTGTTTTTT.

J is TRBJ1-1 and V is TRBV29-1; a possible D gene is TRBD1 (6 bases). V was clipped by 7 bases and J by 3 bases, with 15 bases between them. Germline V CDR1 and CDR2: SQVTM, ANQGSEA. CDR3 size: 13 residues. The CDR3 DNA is TGCAGCGCCAGGTGGGGGCGGGACACTGAAGCTTTCTTT. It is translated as CSARWGRDTEAFF.

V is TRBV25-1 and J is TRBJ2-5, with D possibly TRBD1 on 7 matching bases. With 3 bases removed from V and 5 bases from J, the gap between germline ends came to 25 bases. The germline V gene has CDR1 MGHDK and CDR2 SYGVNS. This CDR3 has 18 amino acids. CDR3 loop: CASSDTLNPPRGRETQYF. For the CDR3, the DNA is TGTGCCAGCAGTGATACACTAAACCCGCCCAGGGGGAGGGAGACCCAGTACTTC. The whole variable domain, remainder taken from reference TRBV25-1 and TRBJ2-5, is EADIYQTPRYLVIGTGKKITLECSQTMGHDKMYWYQQDPGMELHLIHYSYGVNSTEKGDLSSESTVSRIRTEHFPLTLESARPSHTSQYLCASSDTLNPPRGRETQYFGPGTRLLVL.

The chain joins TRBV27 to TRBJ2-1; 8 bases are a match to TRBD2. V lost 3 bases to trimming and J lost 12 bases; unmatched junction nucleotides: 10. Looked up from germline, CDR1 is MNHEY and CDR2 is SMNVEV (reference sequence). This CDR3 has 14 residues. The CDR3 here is CASSFISRGGGQFF. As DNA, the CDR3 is TGTGCCAGCAGTTTTATATCCCGGGGGGGCGGGCAGTTCTTC.

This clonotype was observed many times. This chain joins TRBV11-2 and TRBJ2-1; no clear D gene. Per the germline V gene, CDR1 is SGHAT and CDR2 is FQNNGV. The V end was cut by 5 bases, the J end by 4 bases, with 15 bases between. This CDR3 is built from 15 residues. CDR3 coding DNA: TGTGCCAGCAGCCCTCGGGCCGCCTTATACAATGAGCAGTTCTTC. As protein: CASSPRAALYNEQFF.